This entry features one T cell receptor beta chain sequence. This receptor's antigen is unknown. Nothing much larger sits one base from this clone, and base qualities are not available. This record belongs to a study of control samples from healthy donors and cancer patients (dated by TCRdb to the early 2020s). The library was generated by the immunoSEQ multiplex PCR assay. TCRdb limited this immuneACCESS table to in-frame rearrangements with V and J called. A share of clones is missing; checked studies link under half to unresolved V genes, and the rest is unexplained. This sample holds more than 50,000 clones; 88% were observed only once. Jointly, the top ten make up around 3.8% of the sample. The junction carries 15 bases between V and J, which are trimmed by 1 base and 5 bases respectively. Taken from the germline V gene (reference sequence), the CDR1 and CDR2 loops are LNHDA and SQIVND. The CDR3 sequence holds 16 residues, the cysteine and phenylalanine included. Only the CDR3 DNA is retained, 48 bases long and in frame from the first base.

The TCR comes from a middle-aged man in good health. Sequencing was done on a sample of blood. The chain is made from TRBV19 and TRBJ1-5; no D gene can be assigned with confidence. CDR3 reads: CASSIGRLPNDQPQHF. At the DNA level, the sequence is TGTGCCAGTAGTATAGGAAGACTCCCGAACGATCAGCCCCAGCATTTT.